This T cell receptor (beta chain) was sequenced in a study of blood T cell repertoires in COVID-19. As for the study in general: PBMCs, B-cell-depleted T cells, or T cells provided the cDNA or gDNA that made up the material.

Libraries were prepared by immunoSEQ multiplex PCR; TCRdb keeps only in-frame clonotypes and omits some of them. The table has some 340,000 clones, roughly 87% seen once. The length of the CDR3 is 15 residues. Trimming took off 3 bases at V and 0 bases at J, with 11 bases between the two ends. Germline lookup yields CDR1 KGHSH and CDR2 LQKENI. This TCR derives from a woman between 50 and 59 years old who had recovered from COVID-19. The chain joins TRBV18 to TRBJ1-2; D is possibly TRBD1 (6 bases). Specimen: PBMCs or T cells enriched from blood (not recorded which). CDR3 region: CASSPGGLANYGYTF. The CDR3 bases are TGTGCCAGCTCACCCGGGGGGCTAGCTAACTATGGCTACACCTTC.